This T cell receptor beta chain was retrieved from a study of neurological immune-mediated disorders. Study-level findings and limits: The highest TCR clonal expansion occurred in HTLV-1-associated myelopathy; multiple sclerosis fell below healthy controls.

One entry per CDR3 protein results from TCRdb running MiXCR on the 5' RACE reads. Of more than 95,000 distinct CDR3 sequences in the sample, 10% to 14% were seen once. This clonotype was counted many times. The antigen remains undetermined. Trimming removed 0 bases at V and 5 bases at J, with 8 bases between. Per germline, CDR1 ENHRY and CDR2 SYGVKD. This CDR3 is 14 amino acids long. Time point indicated: longitudinal time-point 3. The genes are TRBV10-3 and TRBJ2-4; D remains unclear. This TCR derives from a female donor with HTLV-1-associated myelopathy (HAM/TSP). Sequencing input: PBMCs. The CDR3 DNA follows: TGTGCCATCAGTGAGTCTGGGGTAGAAAACATTCAGTACTTC. It encodes CAISESGVENIQYF.